The rows below give T cell receptor beta chains drawn from one sample of a study of early T cells in non-severe SARS-CoV-2 infection. TCRdb re-called the 5' RACE reads through MiXCR, storing one row per CDR3 protein. The sample holds approximately 75,000 distinct CDR3 sequences, 14% seen once. The source was whole blood, collected at baseline. These receptors came from an adult who was a healthcare worker with PCR-confirmed SARS-CoV-2 infection or an uninfected control (not recorded which). The CDR3 runs from the conserved cysteine through the conserved F or W. The order of the fields is clone size, J gene, D gene, V gene, CDR3 DNA, CDR3 protein. A D gene is named only where the DNA matches it firmly. Part of the rows lack a size; the others show once, few, many or a class for expanded clones.

many TRBJ2-5 . TRBV20-1 TGCAGTGCAGCCTCTAGCCAACCCTGGGGGACCCAGTACTTC CSAASSQPWGTQYF
. TRBJ2-1 . TRBV20-1 TGCAGCCCCCGGGATCCCGTTCCCCCAAATGAGCAGTTCTTC CSPRDPVPPNEQFF
. TRBJ1-1 . TRBV7-2 TGTGCCAGCCGCGCGACCAGGGTTGGCACTGAAGCTTTCTTT CASRATRVGTEAFF
few TRBJ1-5 . TRBV6-1 TGTGCCAGCAGACTAACAGGGATGAGCAATCAGCCCCAGCATTTT CASRLTGMSNQPQHF
many TRBJ2-2 . TRBV5-1 TGCGCCAGCAGCTTGACGGCTAACACCGGGGAGCTGTTTTTT CASSLTANTGELFF
few TRBJ2-7 . TRBV28 TGTGCCACCCGGACAGATAGCTACGAGCAGTACTTC CATRTDSYEQYF
. TRBJ2-5 . TRBV29-1 TGCAGCGCAACCCAGGGAGGAGAGACCCAGTACTTC CSATQGGETQYF
few TRBJ2-2 TRBD2 TRBV6-1 TGTGCCAGCAGTGAACCCTCCGCGGGAGACGACACCGGGGAGCTGTTTTTT CASSEPSAGDDTGELFF
. TRBJ2-2 . TRBV7-8 TGTGCCAGCAGTTCTCACACCGGGGAGCTGTTTTTT CASSSHTGELFF
many TRBJ2-1 . TRBV29-1 TGCAGCGTTGAATGGCTGTCAAGCTCCTACAATGAGCAGTTCTTC CSVEWLSSSYNEQFF
. TRBJ1-6 . TRBV5-6 TGTGCCAGCAGCTTAGCCGGGACTCCTATTGGGGTTAATTCACCCCTCCACTTT CASSLAGTPIGVNSPLHF
. TRBJ2-7 . TRBV14 TGTGCCAGCAGCCAAGAGAGGGTTGGCGAGCAGTACTTC CASSQERVGEQYF
. TRBJ1-4 . TRBV20-1 TGCAGTGCTAGGAGGGGAGGGGCTAATGAAAAACTGTTTTTT CSARRGGANEKLFF
few TRBJ2-3 . TRBV20-1 TGCAGTGCCCAGGTTAACTCAGATACGCAGTATTTT CSAQVNSDTQYF
few TRBJ2-1 TRBD2 TRBV28 TGTGCCAGCAGTTATTCCGGGACTAGTCCCAATGAGCAGTTCTTC CASSYSGTSPNEQFF
. TRBJ2-5 . TRBV5-8 TGTGCCAGCAGCTTGGAGGGACTCTCTAGACGCCAAGAGACCCAGTACTTC CASSLEGLSRRQETQYF
. TRBJ2-5 TRBD1 TRBV5-1 TGCGCCAGCAGGGGACAGGGGGCGAAGGAGACCCAGTACTTC CASRGQGAKETQYF
few TRBJ2-1 TRBD1 TRBV7-3 TGTGCCAGCAGTCTTAGGGCCGGGACAGGGCGCTCCTACAATGAGCAGTTCTTC CASSLRAGTGRSYNEQFF
few TRBJ1-1 . TRBV12-3/TRBV12-4 TGTGCCAGCAGGCAGGAGAACACTGAAGCTTTCTTT CASRQENTEAFF
few TRBJ1-4 . TRBV28 TGTGCCACCCGGGGGGCTACCCTTAATGAAAAACTGTTTTTT CATRGATLNEKLFF
many TRBJ2-5 TRBD2 TRBV28 TGTGCCAGCAGTTTTCCCCTCTTCGGGGGGGATCAAGAGACCCAGTACTTC CASSFPLFGGDQETQYF
few TRBJ2-3 . TRBV3-1 TGTGCCAGCAGCCAAGATGGAGTCATGACTAGCACAGATACGCAGTATTTT CASSQDGVMTSTDTQYF
few TRBJ2-7 TRBD1 TRBV3-1 TGTGCCAGCAGCCATGGACAGGGGTACATCGAGCAGTACTTC CASSHGQGYIEQYF
few TRBJ2-2 . TRBV18 TGTGCCAGCTCACCATTGCTTCCAGGGGTCTACACCGGGGAGCTGTTTTTT CASSPLLPGVYTGELFF
few TRBJ2-7 TRBD1 TRBV18 TGTGCCAGCTCACCTTCGGACAGGGGGCCCTACGAGCAGTACTTC CASSPSDRGPYEQYF
few TRBJ1-5 . TRBV5-5 TGTGCCAGCAGCTTGTTGATAGGGGAAAGGATTCAGCCCCAGCATTTT CASSLLIGERIQPQHF
few TRBJ2-5 . TRBV11-2 TGTGCCAGCAGCTTAGAGATCCAGGTAGAAGGGACCCAGTACTTC CASSLEIQVEGTQYF
. TRBJ2-1 TRBD2 TRBV7-3 TGTGCCAGCAGCGCACTAGCGGGAGGCTCCTACAATGAGCAGTTCTTC CASSALAGGSYNEQFF
. TRBJ2-7 TRBD2 TRBV19 TGTGCCAGTAGTATCGGGACTAGCGGGAGAGGTTACGAGCAGTACTTC CASSIGTSGRGYEQYF
many TRBJ2-5 TRBD2 TRBV7-7 TGTGCCAGCAGCTTAAATACTAGCGGGAGGAAGACCCAGTACTTC CASSLNTSGRKTQYF
. TRBJ2-1 . TRBV11-2 TGTGCCAGCAGCTTACAGCGGGCCCACAATGAGCAGTTCTTC CASSLQRAHNEQFF
. TRBJ2-1 . TRBV18 TGTGCCAGCTCGTCCGCAGGGGGGCTTACCAATGAGCAGTTCTTC CASSSAGGLTNEQFF
many TRBJ1-1 . TRBV13 TGTGCCAGCAGCGGAGAAACTAACACTGAAGCTTTCTTT CASSGETNTEAFF
. TRBJ2-1 TRBD2 TRBV7-2 TGTGCCAGCAGCTTAGGGGCTAGCGGGAGGAATGAGCAGTTCTTC CASSLGASGRNEQFF
. TRBJ1-2 TRBD1 TRBV6-6 TGTGCCAGCAGCGACGGGACAGGAACCTATGGCTACACCTTC CASSDGTGTYGYTF
. TRBJ2-5 . TRBV7-2 TGTGCCAGCAGCTTCCGCGGAGCAGAGACCCAGTACTTC CASSFRGAETQYF
. TRBJ2-7 . TRBV5-1 TGCGCCAGCAGCTTGGGCGGGATGGGTGTGGAGCAGTACTTC CASSLGGMGVEQYF